This T cell receptor (beta chain) was documented in a study of long-term antiretroviral therapy in people with HIV. This CDR3 has 15 amino acids. In germline, CDR1 is SGHRS, CDR2 YFSETQ. V was pared by 3 bases and J by 2 bases, with 13 bases between. Study-level points and caveats: In HIV, the repertoires covered a tighter span of CDR3 lengths than in controls.

Details on this clone: Its antigen is not identified.

immunoSEQ v3.0 was run at survey level. Produced via immunoSEQ multiplex PCR; TCRdb's table is partial and in-frame only. This sample has about 25,000 clones, with less than 80% found just once. The source material was unsorted PBMCs, sampled 1.2 years after starting antiretroviral therapy. This TCR was recovered from a woman in her thirties or forties with HIV. The chain links TRBV5-1 to TRBJ2-3; D perhaps matches TRBD1 (6 bases). The CDR3 DNA reads TGCGCCAGCAGCTCCTCACAGGGAAACACAGATACGCAGTATTTT. It yields the protein CASSSSQGNTDTQYF.